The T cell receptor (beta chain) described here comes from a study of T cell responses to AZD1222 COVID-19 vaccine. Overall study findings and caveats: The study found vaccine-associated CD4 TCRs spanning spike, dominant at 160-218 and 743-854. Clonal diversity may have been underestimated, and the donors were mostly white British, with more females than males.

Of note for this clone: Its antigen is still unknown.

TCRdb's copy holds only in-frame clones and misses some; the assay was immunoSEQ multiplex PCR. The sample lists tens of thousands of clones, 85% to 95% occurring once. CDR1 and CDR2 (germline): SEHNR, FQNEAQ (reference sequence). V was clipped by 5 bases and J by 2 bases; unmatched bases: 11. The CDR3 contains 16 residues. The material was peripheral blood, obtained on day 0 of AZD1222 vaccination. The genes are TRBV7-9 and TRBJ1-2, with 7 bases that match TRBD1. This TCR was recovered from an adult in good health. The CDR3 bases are TGTGCCAGCAGCCCAGCGGGGAGGGGGCAAAACTATGGCTACACCTTC. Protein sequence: CASSPAGRGQNYGYTF. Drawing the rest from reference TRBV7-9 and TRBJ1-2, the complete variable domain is DTGVSQNPRHKITKRGQNVTFRCDPISEHNRLYWYRQTLGQGPEFLTYFQNEAQLEKSRLLSDRFSAERPKGSFSTLEIQRTEQGDSAMYLCASSPAGRGQNYGYTFGSGTRLTVV.